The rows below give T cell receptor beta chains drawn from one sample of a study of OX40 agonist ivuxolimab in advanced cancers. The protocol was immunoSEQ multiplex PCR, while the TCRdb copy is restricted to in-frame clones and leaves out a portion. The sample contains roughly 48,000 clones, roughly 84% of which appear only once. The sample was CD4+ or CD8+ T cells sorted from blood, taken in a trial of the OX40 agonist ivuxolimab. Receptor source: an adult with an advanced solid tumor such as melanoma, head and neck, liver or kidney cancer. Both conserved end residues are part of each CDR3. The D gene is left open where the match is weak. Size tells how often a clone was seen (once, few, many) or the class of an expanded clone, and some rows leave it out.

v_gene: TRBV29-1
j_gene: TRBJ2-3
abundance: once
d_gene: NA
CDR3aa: CSVVGQGEDTQYF
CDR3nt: TGCAGCGTTGTAGGCCAGGGTGAAGATACGCAGTATTTT

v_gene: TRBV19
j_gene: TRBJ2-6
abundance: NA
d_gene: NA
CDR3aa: CASQPPGANVLTF
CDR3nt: TGTGCCAGCCAACCCCCTGGGGCCAACGTCCTGACTTTC

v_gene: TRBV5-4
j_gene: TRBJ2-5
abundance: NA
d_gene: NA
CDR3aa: CASSGAATTTQYF
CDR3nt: TGTGCCAGCAGCGGGGCCGCGACAACTACCCAGTACTTC

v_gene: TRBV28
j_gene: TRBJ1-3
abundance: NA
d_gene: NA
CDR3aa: CASSLFGGTGNTIYF
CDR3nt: TGTGCCAGCAGTTTATTTGGGGGAACGGGAAACACCATATATTTT

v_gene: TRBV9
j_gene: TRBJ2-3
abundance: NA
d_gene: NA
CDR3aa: CASSEKGVTDTQYF
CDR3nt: TGTGCCAGCAGCGAGAAGGGGGTCACAGATACGCAGTATTTT

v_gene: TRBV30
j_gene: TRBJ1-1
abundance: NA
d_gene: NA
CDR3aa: CAWREPVRQKAFF
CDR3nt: TGTGCCTGGAGAGAGCCGGTCAGACAGAAAGCTTTCTTT

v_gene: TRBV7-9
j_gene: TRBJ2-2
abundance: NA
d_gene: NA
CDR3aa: CASSLARSPRELFF
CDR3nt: TGTGCCAGCAGCTTAGCTAGGTCACCACGGGAGCTGTTTTTT

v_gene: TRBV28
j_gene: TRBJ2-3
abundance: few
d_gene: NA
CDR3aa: CASSPANWRGGFSTDTQYF
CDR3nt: TGTGCCAGCAGTCCCGCAAATTGGAGGGGCGGCTTTAGCACAGATACGCAGTATTTT

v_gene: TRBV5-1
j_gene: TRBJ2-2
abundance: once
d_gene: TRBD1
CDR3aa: CASSTDRIRVLTGDTGELFF
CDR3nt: TGCGCCAGCAGCACCGACAGGATAAGGGTCTTGACAGGGGACACCGGGGAGCTGTTTTTT

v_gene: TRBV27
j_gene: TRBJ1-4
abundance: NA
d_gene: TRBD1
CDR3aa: CASRRQGAREKLFF
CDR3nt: TGTGCCAGCAGACGACAGGGGGCGCGCGAAAAACTGTTTTTT

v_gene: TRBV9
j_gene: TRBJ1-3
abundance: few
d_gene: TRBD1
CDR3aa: CASSSHGDRVTGNTIYF
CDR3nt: TGTGCCAGCAGCTCCCATGGCGACAGGGTCACGGGAAACACCATATATTTT

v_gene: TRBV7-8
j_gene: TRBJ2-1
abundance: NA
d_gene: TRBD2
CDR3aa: CASSAVAGDVNEQFF
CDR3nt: TGTGCCAGCAGCGCCGTAGCGGGAGATGTGAATGAGCAGTTCTTC

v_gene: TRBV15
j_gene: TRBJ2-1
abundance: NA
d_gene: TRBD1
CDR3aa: CATSITGTGDEQFF
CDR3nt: TGTGCCACCAGCATAACCGGGACAGGGGATGAGCAGTTCTTC

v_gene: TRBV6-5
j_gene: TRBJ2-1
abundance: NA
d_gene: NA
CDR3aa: CASSPRGYNEQFF
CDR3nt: TGTGCCAGCAGTCCACGGGGGTACAATGAGCAGTTCTTC

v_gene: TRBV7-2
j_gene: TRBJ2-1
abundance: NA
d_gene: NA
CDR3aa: CASSLSEGGEQFF
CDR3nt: TGTGCCAGCAGCTTATCCGAGGGCGGTGAGCAGTTCTTC

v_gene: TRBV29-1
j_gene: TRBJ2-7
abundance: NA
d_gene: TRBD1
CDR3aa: CSVGQGTGSYEQYF
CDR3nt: TGCAGCGTAGGACAGGGGACGGGGTCCTACGAGCAGTACTTC

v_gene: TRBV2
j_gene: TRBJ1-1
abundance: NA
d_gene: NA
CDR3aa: CASTLTGYTEAFF
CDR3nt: TGTGCCAGCACCCTCACAGGGTACACTGAAGCTTTCTTT

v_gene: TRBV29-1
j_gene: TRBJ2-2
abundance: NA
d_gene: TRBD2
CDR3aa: CSGGLAGTGELFF
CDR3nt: TGCAGCGGTGGGCTAGCGGGAACCGGGGAGCTGTTTTTT

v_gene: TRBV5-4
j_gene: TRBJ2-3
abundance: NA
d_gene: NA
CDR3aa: CASSYDPRYTDTQYF
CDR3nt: TGTGCCAGCAGCTACGACCCCCGCTACACAGATACGCAGTATTTT

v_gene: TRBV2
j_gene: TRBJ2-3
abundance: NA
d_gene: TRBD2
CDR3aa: CATGRLAGETGTDTQYF
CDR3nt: TGTGCTACCGGGCGACTAGCGGGGGAGACGGGCACAGATACGCAGTATTTT

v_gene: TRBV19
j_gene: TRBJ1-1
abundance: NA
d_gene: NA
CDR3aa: CASSTDSPVKAFF
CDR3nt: TGTGCCAGTAGTACCGACTCCCCAGTAAAAGCTTTCTTT

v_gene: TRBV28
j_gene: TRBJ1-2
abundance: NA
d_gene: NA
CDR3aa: CASSARYGYTF
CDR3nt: TGTGCCAGCAGTGCCCGGTATGGCTACACCTTC

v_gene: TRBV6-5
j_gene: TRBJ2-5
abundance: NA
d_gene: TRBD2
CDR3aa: CASSPPGGQIKTQYF
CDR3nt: TGTGCCAGCAGTCCCCCGGGGGGGCAGATAAAGACCCAGTACTTC

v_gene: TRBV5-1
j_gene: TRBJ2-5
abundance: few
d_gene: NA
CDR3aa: CASSVGSPLETQYF
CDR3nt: TGCGCCAGCAGCGTCGGGTCTCCTCTGGAGACCCAGTACTTC

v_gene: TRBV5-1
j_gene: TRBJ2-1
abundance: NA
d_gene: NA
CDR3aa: CASSLAGGWNEQFF
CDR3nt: TGCGCCAGCAGCTTGGCCGGGGGATGGAATGAGCAGTTCTTC

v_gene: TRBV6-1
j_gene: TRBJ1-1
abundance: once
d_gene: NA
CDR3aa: CASSEVLGPRGTEAFF
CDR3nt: TGTGCCAGCAGTGAAGTACTTGGGCCCCGCGGAACTGAAGCTTTCTTT

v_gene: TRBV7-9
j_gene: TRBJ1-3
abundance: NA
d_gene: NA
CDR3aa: CASSYTGFSGNTIYF
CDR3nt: TGTGCCAGCAGCTACACAGGGTTCTCTGGAAACACCATATATTTT

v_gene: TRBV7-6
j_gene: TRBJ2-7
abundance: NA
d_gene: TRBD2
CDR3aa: CASSLLAGGGITYEQYF
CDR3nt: TGTGCCAGCAGCTTATTAGCGGGAGGGGGCATTACCTACGAGCAGTACTTC

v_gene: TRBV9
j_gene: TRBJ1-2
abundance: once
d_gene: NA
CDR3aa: CASSVYPGATGDYGYTF
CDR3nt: TGTGCCAGCAGCGTTTACCCCGGGGCCACGGGGGACTATGGCTACACCTTC

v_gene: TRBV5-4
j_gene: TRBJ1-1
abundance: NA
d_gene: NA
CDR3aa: CASSRGTMNTEAFF
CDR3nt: TGTGCCAGCAGCCGAGGGACAATGAACACTGAAGCTTTCTTT

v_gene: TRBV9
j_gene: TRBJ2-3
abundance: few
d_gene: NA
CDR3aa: CASSPQTSTDTQYF
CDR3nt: TGTGCCAGCAGCCCCCAGACTAGCACAGATACGCAGTATTTT

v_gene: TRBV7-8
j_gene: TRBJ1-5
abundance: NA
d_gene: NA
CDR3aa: CASSPGRGNQPQHF
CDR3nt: TGTGCCAGCAGTCCTGGACGGGGCAATCAGCCCCAGCATTTT

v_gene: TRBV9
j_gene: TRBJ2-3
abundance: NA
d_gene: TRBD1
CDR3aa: CASEDRGHTQYF
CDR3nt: TGTGCCAGCGAGGACAGGGGTCATACGCAGTATTTT

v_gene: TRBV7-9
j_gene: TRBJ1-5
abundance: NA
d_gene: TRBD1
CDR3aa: CASGTGTGRHQPQHF
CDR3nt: TGTGCCAGCGGGACCGGGACAGGGAGACATCAGCCCCAGCATTTT

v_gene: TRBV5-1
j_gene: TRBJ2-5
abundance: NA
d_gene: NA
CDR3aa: CASSLAGERTQYF
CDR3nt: TGCGCCAGCAGCTTGGCGGGGGAGCGGACCCAGTACTTC

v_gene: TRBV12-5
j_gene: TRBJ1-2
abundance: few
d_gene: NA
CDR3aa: CASGLAGLSYGYTF
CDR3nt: TGTGCTAGTGGTTTGGCCGGACTTAGCTATGGCTACACCTTC

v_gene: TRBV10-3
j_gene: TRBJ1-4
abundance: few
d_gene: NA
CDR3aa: CAISGGEKLFF
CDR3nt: TGTGCCATCAGTGGAGGGGAAAAACTGTTTTTT